This T cell receptor beta chain emerged from a study of OX40 agonist ivuxolimab in advanced cancers. Study as a whole: Recorded diagnoses for dose-escalation patients were hepatocellular carcinoma, melanoma, renal cell or head and neck cancer. Study results and caveats: Partial responders at 0.1-3.0 mg/kg had among the lowest clonal expansion. Compared with CD4+, CD8+ T cells on average had more expanded clones.

Only in-frame clones appear in the TCRdb table, and some are missing; sequencing was by immunoSEQ multiplex PCR. In the table there are roughly 61,000 clones, approximately 86% of which are singletons. Anyone with autoimmune disease history or systemic immunosuppression was excluded. This clone showed up just a few times. Its matching antigen is unknown. Germline V gives CDR1 SQVTM, CDR2 ANQGSEA. The V end was cut by 5 bases, the J end by 4 bases, with 14 bases between. The CDR3 length is 13 residues. The material sequenced was CD4+ or CD8+ T cells sorted from blood, taken in a trial of the OX40 agonist ivuxolimab. This TCR derives from an adult with an advanced solid tumor such as melanoma, head and neck, liver or kidney cancer. V and J are TRBV29-1 and TRBJ1-1, with D possibly being TRBD1 (5 bases). CDR3 amino acids: CSVRGTLGTEAFF. In nucleotides, the CDR3 is TGCAGCGTTCGGGGGACCCTGGGCACTGAAGCTTTCTTT. The full variable domain, with the rest looked up from reference TRBV29-1 and TRBJ1-1, is SAVISQKPSRDICQRGTSLTIQCQVDSQVTMMFWYRQQPGQSLTLIATANQGSEATYESGFVIDKFPISRPNLTFSTLTVSNMSPEDSSIYLCSVRGTLGTEAFFGQGTRLTVV.